A selection of T cell receptor beta chains follows, all from one sample in a study of shared clonotypes between healthy human individuals. Generated by immunoSEQ multiplex PCR, the TCRdb table keeps only in-frame clones and is missing some. The data show approximately 2.1 million clones, more than 80% seen once. The sample comprised naive CD4+ T cells from PBMCs. The receptors come from a man aged 18-30 years in good health. Some clones in this sample may be carry-over from other donors' samples. The CDR3 runs from the conserved cysteine through the conserved F or W. The D gene is left open where the match is weak. Size tells how often a clone was seen (once, few, many) or the class of an expanded clone, and some rows leave it out.

clone size	J gene	V gene	D gene	CDR3 protein	CDR3 DNA
.	TRBJ1-1	TRBV9	TRBD1	CASSFRGTGGIGDTEAFF	TGTGCCAGCAGCTTCCGTGGGACAGGGGGCATCGGGGACACTGAAGCTTTCTTT
.	TRBJ2-7	TRBV5-4	TRBD2	CASSLYVTGGPVEQYF	TGTGCCAGCAGCTTATACGTAACGGGAGGACCCGTCGAGCAGTACTTC
once	TRBJ1-2	TRBV28	.	CASSFPGVPNYGYTF	TGTGCCAGCAGTTTTCCTGGGGTACCAAACTATGGCTACACCTTC
.	TRBJ1-5	TRBV4-1	.	CASSPEPHRAGEPQHF	TGCGCCAGCAGCCCTGAGCCTCACAGGGCCGGGGAGCCCCAGCATTTT
.	TRBJ2-7	TRBV5-1	TRBD1	CASSLVGLGTGRHEQYF	TGCGCCAGCAGCTTGGTAGGATTGGGGACAGGGAGGCACGAGCAGTACTTC
.	TRBJ2-3	TRBV21-1	.	CASSKVENWADTQYF	TGTGCCAGCAGCAAAGTGGAAAACTGGGCAGATACGCAGTATTTT
.	TRBJ2-7	TRBV5-1	TRBD2	CASSPETSGRVYEQYF	TGCGCCAGCAGCCCTGAAACTAGCGGGAGGGTATACGAGCAGTACTTC
.	TRBJ1-2	TRBV30	.	CAWSSGNYGYTF	TGTGCCTGGAGTTCAGGGAACTATGGCTACACCTTC
.	TRBJ2-1	TRBV9	.	CASSVVGRAGYNEQFF	TGTGCCAGCAGCGTAGTGGGCCGCGCCGGCTACAATGAGCAGTTCTTC
.	TRBJ1-1	TRBV27	.	CASSLFGAGMNTEAFF	TGTGCCAGCAGTTTATTCGGGGCAGGAATGAACACTGAAGCTTTCTTT
.	TRBJ2-7	TRBV18	.	CASSPRLRDEQYF	TGTGCCAGCTCACCACGATTACGGGACGAGCAGTACTTC
once	TRBJ2-3	TRBV6-5	TRBD1	CASMGTGTDTQYF	TGTGCCAGCATGGGGACAGGCACAGATACGCAGTATTTT
.	TRBJ2-4	TRBV5-1	TRBD1	CASSRGQEKNIQYF	TGCGCCAGCAGCCGGGGACAGGAAAAAAACATTCAGTACTTC
.	TRBJ1-1	TRBV5-6	TRBD1	CASSLRQGNWGGNTEAFF	TGTGCCAGCAGCTTGCGACAGGGGAACTGGGGTGGGAACACTGAAGCTTTCTTT
once	TRBJ2-5	TRBV5-6	TRBD1	CASRGQARETQYF	TGTGCCAGCCGAGGACAGGCCCGAGAGACCCAGTACTTC
.	TRBJ1-5	TRBV6-1	.	CASSEIPPTAPQHF	TGTGCCAGCAGTGAAATCCCCCCGACCGCGCCCCAGCATTTT
.	TRBJ2-1	TRBV27	TRBD1	CASSGDRDSYNEQFF	TGTGCCAGCAGTGGGGACAGGGACTCCTACAATGAGCAGTTCTTC
.	TRBJ1-4	TRBV28	.	CASSPARPGTNGKLFF	TGTGCCAGCAGTCCCGCACGTCCGGGAACGAACGGAAAACTGTTTTTT
.	TRBJ2-3	TRBV7-9	TRBD2	CAGTGGLSTDTQYF	TGTGCCGGAACGGGAGGGCTTAGCACAGATACGCAGTATTTT
.	TRBJ2-3	TRBV30	.	CAWSTGISTDTQYF	TGTGCCTGGAGTACGGGGATATCCACAGATACGCAGTATTTT
.	TRBJ1-2	TRBV11-2	.	CASSPLGGGGYTF	TGTGCCAGCAGCCCCCTCGGAGGCGGCGGCTACACCTTC
.	TRBJ2-1	TRBV2	.	CASRRVRLDEQFF	TGTGCCAGCAGGAGGGTTCGCTTAGATGAGCAGTTCTTC